The 30 T cell receptor beta chains listed next were all sequenced from one sample in a study of blood T cells in healthy people across ages. Through a sample-barcoded 5' primer and a J-beta primer mix, a second PCR was run for roughly 6 to 12 cycles. TCRdb used MiXCR to reprocess the 5' RACE reads, holding one entry per CDR3 protein. The sample lists 1.4 million or so distinct CDR3 sequences, 35% to 45% seen once, with more than 4% in the top ten. Sequencing used blood. The origin of the receptors is a woman aged 18 to 35 in good health.

This clonotype was detected only a few times. This chain uses TRBV19 with TRBJ1-2; 7 nucleotides line up with TRBD1. The J segment lost 5 bases and the V segment lost 8 bases, leaving 5 bases of the junction unmatched. This CDR3 is built from 12 residues. Germline V gene lookup returns CDR1 LNHDA and CDR2 SQIVND (reference sequence). This CDR3 reads CASHDRVYGYTF. The CDR3, as DNA: TGTGCCAGTCACGACAGGGTATATGGCTACACCTTC.

On this clonotype itself: Just one base apart from a much larger clone, this may be a read error. The gene calls are TRBV7-3 and TRBJ2-1; 9 bases line up with TRBD2. The CDR3 is made up of 15 amino acids. CDR1 and CDR2 from the germline V gene are SGHTA and FQGTGA. Unmatched junction bases numbered 13, after V lost 6 bases and J lost 10 bases. CDR3 sequence (DNA): TGTGCCAGCAGTCCTCTAGCGGGAAGCTCCTACGAGCAGTTCTTC. This translates into CASSPLAGSSYEQFF.

This chain uses TRBV18 with TRBJ2-2; possible D gene TRBD1, 6 bases. Germline V gene sequence: CDR1 KGHSH, CDR2 LQKENI. CDR3 size: 16 residues. V lost 0 bases, J lost 5 bases, and 13 bases lay in between. CDR3 nucleotide sequence: TGTGCCAGCTCACCACCGGGGGCACCTGGTACCGGGGAGCTGTTTTTT. This gives the protein CASSPPGAPGTGELFF.

There are a few counts of this clonotype. The chain carries TRBV20-1 and TRBJ2-7; D gene unclear. CDR3 size: 12 residues. V lost 3 bases and J 5 bases, leaving 11 bases between the germline ends. CDR1 is DFQATT, CDR2 SNEGSKA, per germline (reference sequence). The CDR3 region has the DNA TGCAGTGCTAGCGAGTTGGTCGACGAGCAGTACTTC. Protein: CSASELVDEQYF.

As to this clonotype: Relative to the germline gene, one junction end is altered; a read error may explain this. This rearrangement joins TRBV7-9 to TRBJ1-2; unclear D gene. Germline CDR1 and CDR2: SEHNR and FQNEAQ (reference sequence). This CDR3 contains 12 residues. The CDR3 reads CASSQSYYGCTF. The CDR3 DNA follows: TGTGCCAGCAGCCAGTCTTACTATGGCTGCACCTTC.

This clonotype was counted at least ten times. The rearrangement uses TRBV12-3 or TRBV12-4 and TRBJ1-5; 9 bases map to TRBD1. The trim removed 5 bases at V and 6 bases at J, leaving 2 bases unmatched. The CDR3 loop spans 13 amino acids. Here the CDR3 DNA reads TGTGCCAGCAGTCCGGACAGGGGTCAGCCCCAGCATTTT. Translating it yields CASSPDRGQPQHF.

The V and J genes are TRBV7-9 and TRBJ1-2, with TRBD1 matching 12 bases. The CDR3 length is 17 residues. CDR1 SEHNR and CDR2 FQNEAQ come from the germline V gene (reference sequence). Trimming at V came to 1 base and at J to 2 bases, leaving 5 bases not matched to a gene. In nucleotides, the CDR3 is TGTGCCAGCAGCTTAGGTCCGGGACAGGGGGCGAACTATGGCTACACCTTC. Translated, it gives CASSLGPGQGANYGYTF. The variable domain in full, with the rest retrieved from reference TRBV7-9 and TRBJ1-2, is DTGVSQNPRHKITKRGQNVTFRCDPISEHNRLYWYRQTLGQGPEFLTYFQNEAQLEKSRLLSDRFSAERPKGSFSTLEIQRTEQGDSAMYLCASSLGPGQGANYGYTFGSGTRLTVV.

The DNA of the CDR3 is TGTGCCAGCAGCAAATCGCTAGCGGGGGGCGCAGATACGCAGTATTTT. The encoded protein is CASSKSLAGGADTQYF. The chain joins TRBV21-1 to TRBJ2-3; the table names TRBD2, a call not compared with the DNA. TRBV21-1 is deemed a pseudogene. This CDR3 contains 16 residues.

There are a few counts of this clonotype. The chain recombines TRBV24-1 with TRBJ2-1; 7 nucleotides line up with TRBD2. Germline values: CDR1 KGHDR, CDR2 SFDVKD. The length of the CDR3 is 15 residues. The J segment lost 5 bases and the V segment lost 1 base, leaving 4 bases of the junction unmatched. The CDR3 nucleotides are TGTGCCACCAGTGATTTCACTAGCGACCACAATGAGCAGTTCTTC. Amino acid sequence: CATSDFTSDHNEQFF.

This clonotype was seen repeatedly, ten times or more. The chain is built from TRBV20-1 and TRBJ1-1, with TRBD1 matching over 9 bases. Germline lookup yields CDR1 DFQATT and CDR2 SNEGSKA (reference sequence). The V segment lost 6 bases and the J segment 4 bases; nucleotides outside the gene matches: 9. CDR3 length: 14 residues. The CDR3 coding sequence is TGCAGTGCGAGGAGGACAGGGGAACGCACTGAAGCTTTCTTT. Residues: CSARRTGERTEAFF.

V and J are TRBV10-2 and TRBJ2-7; tentative D call: TRBD2 (5 bases). Trimming pared 3 bases from V and 3 bases from J, leaving 18 bases between. This CDR3 has 16 residues. In germline, CDR1 is WSHSY, CDR2 SAAADI. The CDR3 loop is CASSERHEGNGYEQYF. The CDR3 DNA is TGCGCCAGCAGTGAAAGGCACGAGGGAAACGGCTACGAGCAGTACTTC.

This clonotype has more than one count but fewer than ten. The rearrangement links TRBV20-1 to TRBJ1-2, with D unresolved. V was trimmed by 1 base and J by 4 bases, leaving 7 bases between them. CDR3 size: 12 residues. The germline gives CDR1 DFQATT, CDR2 SNEGSKA (reference sequence). The CDR3 bases are TGCAGTGCTAGAGGGAACGCCTATGGCTACACCTTC. Translation gives CSARGNAYGYTF.

The V and J genes are TRBV28 and TRBJ1-5, with TRBD1 matching over 9 bases. The CDR3 extends over 17 amino acids. The V gene end was trimmed by 6 bases and the J gene end by 6 bases; junction bases not matched to a gene: 15. Germline V gene data show CDR1 as MDHEN and CDR2 as SYDVKM. The DNA of the CDR3 is TGTGCCAGCAGCCCCCAAACTAGGACAGGGGCCTCTCAGCCCCAGCATTTT. Its translation: CASSPQTRTGASQPQHF.

The table lists this clonotype with a few counts. The chain uses TRBV12-3 or TRBV12-4 and TRBJ2-7; 10 bases fit TRBD2. This CDR3 region has 15 residues. With 3 bases clipped from V and 7 bases from J, the junction kept 9 bases outside the gene matches. The CDR3 DNA sequence: TGTGCCAGCAGTTTGCATAGTCTAGCGGGAGATGAGCAGTACTTC. Protein sequence: CASSLHSLAGDEQYF.

The chain has TRBV3-1 and TRBJ2-2; 7 bases match TRBD1. V lost 3 bases to trimming and J lost 10 bases; unmatched junction nucleotides: 2. The CDR3 has 12 residues. Germline loops: CDR1 LGHDT, CDR2 YNNKEL (reference sequence). The CDR3 bases are TGTGCCAGCAGCCACGGACAGGAGGAGCTGTTTTTT. This encodes CASSHGQEELFF.

This clonotype has a handful of counts. The chain recombines TRBV5-6 with TRBJ2-5, with 7 bases aligning to TRBD1. The ends lost 1 base at V and 1 base at J; junction bases unmatched: 10. CDR3 length equals 17 residues. Germline V gene sequence: CDR1 SGHDT, CDR2 YYEEEE. This chain's CDR3 is CASSLYGRGLIQETQYF. In nucleotides, the CDR3 is TGTGCCAGCAGCTTGTATGGCAGGGGGTTGATCCAAGAGACCCAGTACTTC. Based on the CDR3 plus reference TRBV5-6 and TRBJ2-5, the full variable domain is DAGVTQSPTHLIKTRGQQVTLRCSPKSGHDTVSWYQQALGQGPQFIFQYYEEEERQRGNFPDRFSGHQFPNYSSELNVNALLLGDSALYLCASSLYGRGLIQETQYFGPGTRLLVL.

At least ten counts were recorded for this clonotype. The chain couples TRBV3-1 to TRBJ2-7; D is unclear. Trimming stripped 4 bases from V and 3 bases from J, with 16 bases between. CDR1 and CDR2 from the germline V gene are LGHDT and YNNKEL (reference sequence). The CDR3 loop spans 15 amino acids. The CDR3, as DNA: TGTGCCAGCAGCCCTGGGGTGGACCTTGGCTACGAGCAGTACTTC. Protein sequence: CASSPGVDLGYEQYF.

This clonotype was found a few times. J is TRBJ1-1 and V is TRBV3-1; D is ambiguous. The CDR3 spans 17 residues. V dropped 0 bases and J dropped 3 bases, with 17 bases sitting between them. Per the germline V gene, CDR1 is LGHDT and CDR2 is YNNKEL (reference sequence). The CDR3 loop reads CASSQDPKDGGDTEAFF. The CDR3 DNA follows: TGTGCCAGCAGCCAAGATCCTAAGGACGGTGGGGACACTGAAGCTTTCTTT.

CDR3 region: CASSQSWGIKNTEAFF. The CDR3 DNA sequence: TGTGCCAGCAGCCAAAGCTGGGGAATAAAAAACACTGAAGCTTTCTTT. The V and J genes are TRBV6-5 and TRBJ1-1; unclear D gene. The germline gives CDR1 MNHEY, CDR2 SVGAGI. The CDR3 extends over 16 amino acids. V was cut by 6 bases and J by 2 bases, with 19 bases left in between.

This clonotype showed up just once. The chain joins TRBV7-3 to TRBJ2-5, with TRBD2 identical over 11 bases. Trimming removed 6 bases from V and 4 bases from J; junction bases left unmatched: 7. The CDR3 extends over 15 amino acids. Germline CDR1 is SGHTA and CDR2 is FQGTGA. In DNA form, the CDR3 reads TGTGCCAGCAGTGTTAGAGGACTAGCGGGAGAGACCCAGTACTTC. Translated: CASSVRGLAGETQYF.

The chain uses TRBV29-1 and TRBJ2-3; 8 nucleotides match TRBD1. This CDR3 is 12 amino acids long. J gave up 4 bases and V 3 bases, and 0 bases lay outside the gene matches. Germline CDR1 is SQVTM and CDR2 is ANQGSEA. The CDR3 region is CSVDRGPDTQYF. The CDR3 DNA reads TGCAGCGTTGACAGGGGGCCAGATACGCAGTATTTT.

The chain carries TRBV5-1 and TRBJ2-1; the D is unclear. Trimming pared 1 base from V and 5 bases from J, leaving 13 bases between. Germline assignment: CDR1 SGHRS and CDR2 YFSETQ. This CDR3 comprises 15 residues. This CDR3 reads CASSLSSPQDNEQFF. The CDR3 DNA is TGCGCCAGCAGCTTGTCCAGCCCCCAGGACAATGAGCAGTTCTTC.

This clonotype showed up just a few times. V and J are TRBV11-2 and TRBJ2-4, with D possibly matching TRBD1 (6 bases). Trimming pared 0 bases from V and 0 bases from J, leaving 6 bases between. Germline assignment: CDR1 SGHAT and CDR2 FQNNGV. This CDR3 has 15 amino acids. Here the CDR3 DNA reads TGTGCCAGCAGCTTAGACAGGGGAGCCAAAAACATTCAGTACTTC. Translation: CASSLDRGAKNIQYF.

The count of this clonotype is one. The J gene is TRBJ2-3, the V gene TRBV15; 7 bases are shared with TRBD1. After removal of 0 bases from V and 1 base from J, the junction contained 4 bases not matched to a gene. This CDR3 has 16 residues. Germline CDR1 is LNHNV and CDR2 is YYDKDF (reference sequence). CDR3 sequence reads: CATSRDRQGGTDTQYF. CDR3 sequence (DNA): TGTGCCACCAGCAGAGATAGGCAGGGGGGCACAGATACGCAGTATTTT. The variable domain in full, with the rest retrieved from reference TRBV15 and TRBJ2-3, is DAMVIQNPRYQVTQFGKPVTLSCSQTLNHNVMYWYQQKSSQAPKLLFHYYDKDFNNEADTPDNFQSRRPNTSFCFLDIRSPGLGDTAMYLCATSRDRQGGTDTQYFGPGTRLTVL.

This clonotype was counted only a few times. V usage is TRBV4-1 and J usage is TRBJ2-3, with D perhaps TRBD1 (6 bases). Germline-derived CDR1 and CDR2 are MGHRA and YSYEKL. The ends were cut back, 0 bases at V and 0 bases at J, with 16 bases in the middle. This CDR3 contains 18 residues. The CDR3 loop reads CASSQEVTGTPSTDTQYF. The CDR3 DNA is TGCGCCAGCAGCCAAGAGGTTACCGGGACACCTAGCACAGATACGCAGTATTTT.

In its sample, this clonotype was seen many times. The chain joins TRBV24-1 to TRBJ2-1, with 7 bases lining up with TRBD1. This CDR3 region has 12 residues. CDR1 KGHDR and CDR2 SFDVKD come from the germline V gene. V shed 2 bases and J 14 bases; nucleotides not matched to a gene: 5. The CDR3 loop reads CATSDSPGQKFF. The CDR3, as DNA: TGTGCCACCAGTGATTCCCCGGGACAGAAGTTCTTC.

The chain has TRBV7-9 and TRBJ1-5; no clear D. The CDR3 is 12 amino acids. The germline CDR1 and CDR2 sequences are SEHNR and FQNEAQ (reference sequence). The V end was cut by 4 bases, the J end by 9 bases, with 10 bases between. The CDR3 loop is CASSSGFGPQHF. CDR3 nucleotide sequence: TGTGCCAGCAGCTCAGGTTTTGGGCCCCAGCATTTT.

This clonotype was picked up a small number of times. The gene calls are TRBV10-3 and TRBJ1-1; no clear D gene. The V and J ends lost 3 bases and 4 bases respectively, with 9 bases between them. CDR1 is ENHRY, CDR2 SYGVKD, per germline. The CDR3 spans 13 residues. The CDR3 coding sequence is TGTGCCATCAGTGATAAAATGGGCACTGAAGCTTTCTTT. It encodes CAISDKMGTEAFF.

This clonotype was found a few times. The rearrangement uses TRBV7-2 and TRBJ2-2; 9 bases agree with TRBD2. The CDR3 has 15 residues. Per germline, CDR1 SGHTA and CDR2 FQGNSA. V lost 8 bases to trimming and J lost 4 bases; unmatched junction nucleotides: 8. The CDR3 loop is CASGRLAGSTGELFF. The CDR3 DNA reads as TGTGCCAGCGGTAGGCTAGCGGGGAGCACCGGGGAGCTGTTTTTT.

In this sample, this clonotype turned up a few times. The CDR3 loop is CASSRRTGLTDTQYF. CDR3 bases: TGCGCCAGCAGCAGGAGAACCGGACTCACAGATACGCAGTATTTT. This chain joins TRBV4-3 and TRBJ2-3; a weak D match, TRBD2 (5 bases). V lost 5 bases to trimming and J lost 2 bases, with 14 bases between them. This CDR3 spans 15 amino acids. Germline CDR1 reads LGHNA; CDR2 reads YSLEER.